This record concerns one T cell receptor (beta chain) sequence. This entry belongs to a study of human T cells and chemical hapten exposure. Background on the study: The patient population, which was mostly female, had alopecia areata, totalis or universalis.

Each CDR3 protein gets one entry after TCRdb re-called the RACE reads with MiXCR. The sample gives around 71,000 distinct CDR3 sequences, around 9.8% of which show up once; 3.3% is in the top ten. Regarding time point: patch test 1, 2 weeks after DPC sensitization. Treatment of the sample: therapeutic diphenylcyclopropenone sensitization with weekly scalp DPC. Donors, patients with alopecia ranging from 18 to 70 years old and judged suitable for DPC, provided samples. The V end was cut by 3 bases, the J end by 7 bases, with 10 bases between. Germline V gene sequence: CDR1 MDHEN, CDR2 SYDVKM. CDR3 size: 14 residues.

The chain links TRBV28 to TRBJ1-6; possible D gene TRBD1, 6 bases. This TCR came from a woman in her 40s with alopecia areata. Some clones in this sample may be carry-over from other donors' samples. This sample comprised whole blood, obtained in connection with sensitization to the hapten diphenylcyclopropenone (DPC). The CDR3 coding sequence is TGTGCCAGCAGTTTTGGACAGCACAATTCACCCCTCCACTTT. Protein: CASSFGQHNSPLHF.